The clone carrying this TCR beta chain was detected once. Its antigen remains unknown. Treatment: around 19 received Ad26.COV2.S at low or high dose, single or two shots; about 5 received placebo; per-sample allocation not given. Day 63 after the first vaccine or placebo injection was the time point for sampling. Looked up from germline, CDR1 is SEHNR and CDR2 is FQNEAQ (reference sequence). The trim removed 4 bases at V and 0 bases at J, leaving 10 bases unmatched. CDR3 length: 19 residues. The data belong to a study of Ad26.COV2.S vaccination and SARS-CoV-2 variants. The data were produced by immunoSEQ multiplex PCR, yet TCRdb's version contains in-frame clones alone and is incomplete. The table lists approximately 420,000 clones, more than 85% of them singletons. Study-wide results and limits: It is possible that the TCR breadth and depth analyses underestimated the total T cell responses. Those who received vaccine or placebo ended up with similar non-spike TCR breadth. Spike-specific TCR breadth was greater in vaccine than placebo recipients.

This rearrangement joins TRBV7-9 to TRBJ2-6, with 9 bases identical to TRBD1. This clonotype was sampled from a person aged 18 to 59 who received the Ad26.COV2.S COVID-19 vaccine or a placebo. Source: peripheral blood, taken in a trial of Ad26.COV2.S vaccine versus placebo. The CDR3 protein is CASSSKTGTGSSGANVLTF. The CDR3 bases are TGTGCCAGCAGCTCCAAAACCGGGACAGGGTCCTCTGGGGCCAACGTCCTGACTTTC.